The T cell receptor beta chain described here comes from a study of blood T cell repertoires in COVID-19. Study summary: COVID-19 samples, acute and convalescent, were from the United States, Italy and Spain.

CDR3 size: 14 residues. J lost 4 bases, V lost 6 bases, and 11 bases had no gene match. Per the germline V gene, CDR1 is SQVTM and CDR2 is ANQGSEA. TCRdb's table, derived via immunoSEQ multiplex PCR, lists solely in-frame clones and lacks some. The sample records about 310,000 clones, roughly 91% being singletons. This chain connects TRBV29-1 to TRBJ2-7; 8 nucleotides align to TRBD2. This clonotype was obtained from a man aged 50 to 59 with active or convalescent COVID-19. The sequenced sample was peripheral blood. CDR3 amino acids: CSVKASAGVYEQYF. CDR3 sequence (DNA): TGCAGCGTGAAAGCCTCAGCGGGAGTTTACGAGCAGTACTTC.